These T cell receptor beta chains were read from a single sample in a study of CD8 T cells in Susac syndrome. TCRdb independently ran MiXCR on the immunoSEQ multiplex PCR reads; one entry per CDR3 protein. The sample lists more than 95,000 distinct CDR3 sequences; over 85% were seen once. Sequences were obtained from CD8+ T cells from PBMCs. These receptor sequences come from a human donor with multiple sclerosis. Each CDR3 is given with its conserved first and last residue. Each record gives: D gene, J gene, V gene, clone size, CDR3 DNA, CDR3 protein. A D gene is named only where the DNA matches it firmly. Only some rows state a clone size, as once, few, many or a class for expanded clones.

>-|TRBJ1-1|TRBV7-2|-
TGTGCCAGCAGCTTAGAATTACCCCGGGGCCGCGGAGCTTTCTTT
CASSLELPRGRGAFF
>TRBD1|TRBJ2-6|TRBV7-3|-
TGTGCCAGCAGCTTAGGGACAGGGGGCTCTGGGGCCAACGTCCTGACTTTC
CASSLGTGGSGANVLTF
>-|TRBJ2-7|TRBV7-9|-
TGTGCCAGCAGCTTAAAGGGATCTCCCTACGAGCAGTACTTC
CASSLKGSPYEQYF
>-|TRBJ1-6|TRBV13|medium-sized
TGTGCCAGCAGCTTATGGGGGGCCTCGACCTCACCCCTCCACTTT
CASSLWGASTSPLHF
>-|TRBJ2-4|TRBV18|-
TGTGCCAGCTCACCGGCCACAGGTGACCTGTTCAAAAACATTCAGTACTTC
CASSPATGDLFKNIQYF
>TRBD1|TRBJ2-5|TRBV5-1|-
TGCGCCAGCAACCTGGGGGACAGGGAGTTGAAAGAGACCCAGTACTTC
CASNLGDRELKETQYF
>TRBD1|TRBJ1-2|TRBV29-1|-
TGCAGCGTATATAACGGACAGGGCCGGAACTATGGCTACACCTTC
CSVYNGQGRNYGYTF
>-|TRBJ1-5|TRBV20-1|-
TGCAGTGCAAGAAAGGGGTCGGGCAATCAGCCCCAGCATTTT
CSARKGSGNQPQHF
>-|TRBJ1-2|TRBV3-1|-
TGTGCCAGCAGCCTTCCAGGGTCTCCCGATAACTATGGCTACACCTTC
CASSLPGSPDNYGYTF
>-|TRBJ2-1|TRBV11-2|-
TGTGCCAGCAGCTTCCCGGGCCCGTACAATGAGCAGTTCTTC
CASSFPGPYNEQFF
>TRBD1|TRBJ2-3|TRBV29-1|-
TGCAGCGTTGAGGACAGGGAAGCAGATACGCAGTATTTT
CSVEDREADTQYF
>TRBD1|TRBJ2-5|TRBV11-3|-
TGTGCCAGCAGCTTGACAGGGGTCCAAGAGACCCAGTACTTC
CASSLTGVQETQYF
>TRBD2|TRBJ2-1|TRBV7-8|-
TGTGCCAGCAGCTTCCCGACTAGCGGCACCCCTTCGGGTGAGCAGTTCTTC
CASSFPTSGTPSGEQFF
>-|TRBJ2-5|TRBV15|-
TGTGCCACCAGCGGAACTAGCCGCCGGGAGACCCAGTACTTC
CATSGTSRRETQYF
>TRBD2|TRBJ2-1|TRBV12-3/TRBV12-4|-
TGTGCCAGCAGTCTTCTAGCGGGAGCCTACAATGAGCAGTTCTTC
CASSLLAGAYNEQFF
>-|TRBJ2-2|TRBV9|-
TGTGCCAGCAGCATTCAGGCCGGGGAGCTGTTTTTT
CASSIQAGELFF
>TRBD1|TRBJ1-2|TRBV4-1|-
TGCGCCAGCAGCCAAGATCCTACAGGGGGGGATGGCTACACCTTC
CASSQDPTGGDGYTF
>TRBD1|TRBJ1-6|TRBV9|once
TGTGCCAGCAGTGAGACCGGGACAGATAATTCACCCCTCCACTTT
CASSETGTDNSPLHF
>TRBD2|TRBJ2-2|TRBV7-2|-
TGTGCCAGCAGCTTAGAGGGACTAGCTGTCGGGGAGCTGTTTTTT
CASSLEGLAVGELFF
>-|TRBJ2-3|TRBV28|-
TGTGCCAGCAGTACCTACAGGATAAGCACAGATACGCAGTATTTT
CASSTYRISTDTQYF
>TRBD2|TRBJ2-3|TRBV7-7|-
TGTGCCAGCAGCTCGACTAGCGGGGGGGATACGCAGTATTTT
CASSSTSGGDTQYF
>-|TRBJ1-2|TRBV18|-
TGTGCCAGCGCCGACGGAAGCTATGGCTACACCTTC
CASADGSYGYTF
>-|TRBJ1-2|TRBV12-3/TRBV12-4|-
TGTGCCAGCAGTTTGTCTCGGGTTAACTATGGCTACACCTTC
CASSLSRVNYGYTF
>-|TRBJ2-4|TRBV12-3/TRBV12-4|-
TGTGCCAGCAGTCCGGAGGGGCGTCTAGCCAAAAACATTCAGTACTTC
CASSPEGRLAKNIQYF